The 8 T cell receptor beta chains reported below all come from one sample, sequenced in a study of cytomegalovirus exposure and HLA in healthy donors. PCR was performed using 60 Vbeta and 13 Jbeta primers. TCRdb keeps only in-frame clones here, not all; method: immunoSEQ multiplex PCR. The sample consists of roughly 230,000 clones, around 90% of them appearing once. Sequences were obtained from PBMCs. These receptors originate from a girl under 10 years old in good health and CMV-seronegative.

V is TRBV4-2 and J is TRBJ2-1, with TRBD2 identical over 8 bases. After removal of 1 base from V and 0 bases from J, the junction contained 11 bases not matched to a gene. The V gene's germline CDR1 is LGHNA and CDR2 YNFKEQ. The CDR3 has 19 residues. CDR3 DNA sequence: TGTGCCAGCAGCCAAGTGGTCCCGGGGGCGGGGGGCTCCTACAATGAGCAGTTCTTC. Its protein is CASSQVVPGAGGSYNEQFF.

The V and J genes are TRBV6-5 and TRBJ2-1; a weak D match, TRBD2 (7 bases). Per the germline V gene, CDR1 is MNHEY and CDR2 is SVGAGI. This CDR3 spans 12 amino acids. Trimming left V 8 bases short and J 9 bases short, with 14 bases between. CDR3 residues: CASGRGGVEQFF. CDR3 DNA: TGTGCCAGCGGTAGGGGGGGGGTTGAGCAGTTCTTC.

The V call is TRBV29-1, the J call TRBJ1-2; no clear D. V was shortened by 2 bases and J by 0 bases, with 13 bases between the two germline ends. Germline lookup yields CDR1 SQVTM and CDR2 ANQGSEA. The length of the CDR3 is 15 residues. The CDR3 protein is CSVEWVGKTNYGYTF. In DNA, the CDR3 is TGCAGCGTTGAATGGGTGGGCAAAACTAACTATGGCTACACCTTC.

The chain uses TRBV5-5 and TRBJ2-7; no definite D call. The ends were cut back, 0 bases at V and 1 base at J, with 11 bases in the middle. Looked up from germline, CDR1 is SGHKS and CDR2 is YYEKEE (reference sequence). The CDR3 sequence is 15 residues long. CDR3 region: CASSLEVVGSYEQYF. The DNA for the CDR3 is TGTGCCAGCAGCTTGGAGGTGGTCGGGTCCTACGAGCAGTACTTC. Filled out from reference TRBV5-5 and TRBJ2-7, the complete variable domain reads DAGVTQSPTHLIKTRGQQVTLRCSPISGHKSVSWYQQVLGQGPQFIFQYYEKEERGRGNFPDRFSARQFPNYSSELNVNALLLGDSALYLCASSLEVVGSYEQYFGPGTRLTVT.

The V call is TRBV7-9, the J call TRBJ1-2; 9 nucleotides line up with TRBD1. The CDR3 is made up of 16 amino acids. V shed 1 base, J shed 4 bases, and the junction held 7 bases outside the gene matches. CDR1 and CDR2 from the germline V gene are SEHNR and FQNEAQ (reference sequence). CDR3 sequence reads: CASSLGGPGQGYGYTF. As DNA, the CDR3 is TGTGCCAGCAGCTTAGGCGGACCGGGACAGGGCTATGGCTACACCTTC.

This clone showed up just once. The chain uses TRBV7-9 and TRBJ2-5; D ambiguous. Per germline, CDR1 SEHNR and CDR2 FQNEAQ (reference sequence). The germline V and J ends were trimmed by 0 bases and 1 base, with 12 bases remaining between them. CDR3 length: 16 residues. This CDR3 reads CASSLAARPSQETQYF. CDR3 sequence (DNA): TGTGCCAGCAGCTTAGCTGCGCGGCCTAGCCAAGAGACCCAGTACTTC.

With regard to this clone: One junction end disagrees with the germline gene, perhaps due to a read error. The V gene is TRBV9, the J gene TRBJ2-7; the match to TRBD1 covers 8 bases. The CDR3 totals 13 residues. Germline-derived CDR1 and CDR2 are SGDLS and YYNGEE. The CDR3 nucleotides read TGTGCCAGCAGCTTCGACAGGGGCTACGAGCAGTGCTTC. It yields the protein CASSFDRGYEQCF. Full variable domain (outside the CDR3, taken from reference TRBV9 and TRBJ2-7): DSGVTQTPKHLITATGQRVTLRCSPRSGDLSVYWYQQSLDQGLQFLIQYYNGEERAKGNILERFSAQQFPDLHSELNLSSLELGDSALYFCASSFDRGYEQCFGPGTRLTVT.

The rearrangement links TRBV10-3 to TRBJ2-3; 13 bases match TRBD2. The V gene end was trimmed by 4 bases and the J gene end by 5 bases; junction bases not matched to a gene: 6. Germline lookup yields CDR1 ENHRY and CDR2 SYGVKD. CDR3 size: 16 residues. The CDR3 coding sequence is TGTGCCATCAGTGTTACTAGCGGGGGGGCTATAGATACGCAGTATTTT. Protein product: CAISVTSGGAIDTQYF.